A selection of T cell receptor beta chains follows, all from one sample in a study of regulatory T cells in long-lasting Graves disease. MiXCR, run by TCRdb on the multiplex PCR reads, gives a single entry per CDR3 protein. The sample has a few hundred thousand distinct CDR3 sequences, 16% seen once. The same data also contributed to another study, on T cells in Graves' hyperthyroidism and ophthalmopathy.

Sample: peripheral blood mononuclear cells (PBMCs), taken at new diagnosis, from a patient treated with antithyroid drugs. These receptor sequences come from a woman aged 18-29 years with Graves disease. The CDR3 runs from the conserved cysteine through the conserved F or W. D genes are given only for firm matches. Some rows have no size entry. The others give once, few or many, or a class for an expanded clone.

J gene: TRBJ2-1
clone size: many
D gene: TRBD2
V gene: TRBV6-5
CDR3 protein: CASSFASGKEFNEQFF
CDR3 DNA: TGTGCCAGCAGTTTTGCTAGCGGGAAGGAGTTCAATGAGCAGTTCTTC

J gene: TRBJ1-3
clone size: NA
D gene: TRBD1
V gene: TRBV27
CDR3 protein: CASSRDSDSGNTIYF
CDR3 DNA: TGTGCCAGCAGTCGGGACAGCGACTCTGGAAACACCATATATTTT

J gene: TRBJ2-5
clone size: many
D gene: NA
V gene: TRBV11-2
CDR3 protein: CASSFNPGETQYF
CDR3 DNA: TGTGCCAGCAGCTTCAATCCTGGCGAGACCCAGTACTTC

J gene: TRBJ1-1
clone size: many
D gene: NA
V gene: TRBV30
CDR3 protein: CAWIWAKNTEAFF
CDR3 DNA: TGTGCCTGGATTTGGGCAAAAAACACTGAAGCTTTCTTT

J gene: TRBJ2-7
clone size: many
D gene: TRBD2
V gene: TRBV20-1
CDR3 protein: CSASYGRAWNEQYF
CDR3 DNA: TGCAGTGCTAGTTACGGGAGGGCCTGGAATGAGCAGTACTTC

J gene: TRBJ1-1
clone size: NA
D gene: NA
V gene: TRBV5-5
CDR3 protein: CASSLEPDPVTEAFF
CDR3 DNA: TGTGCCAGCAGCCTCGAGCCGGACCCTGTCACTGAAGCTTTCTTT

J gene: TRBJ2-7
clone size: many
D gene: TRBD1
V gene: TRBV28
CDR3 protein: CASSGTGGDEQYF
CDR3 DNA: TGTGCCAGCTCCGGGACAGGGGGCGACGAGCAGTACTTC

J gene: TRBJ1-1
clone size: many
D gene: NA
V gene: TRBV12-3/TRBV12-4
CDR3 protein: CASTLATEAFF
CDR3 DNA: TGTGCCAGCACCTTGGCCACTGAAGCTTTCTTT

J gene: TRBJ1-4
clone size: NA
D gene: NA
V gene: TRBV27
CDR3 protein: CASSLGQVNEKLFF
CDR3 DNA: TGTGCCAGCAGTTTGGGGCAGGTTAATGAAAAACTGTTTTTT

J gene: TRBJ1-2
clone size: NA
D gene: NA
V gene: TRBV18
CDR3 protein: CASRRQTYGYTF
CDR3 DNA: TGTGCCAGCAGGCGACAGACCTATGGCTACACCTTC

J gene: TRBJ2-7
clone size: NA
D gene: NA
V gene: TRBV6-1
CDR3 protein: CASSETLLYEQYF
CDR3 DNA: TGTGCCAGCAGTGAGACATTACTTTACGAGCAGTACTTC

J gene: TRBJ2-2
clone size: many
D gene: TRBD2
V gene: TRBV28
CDR3 protein: CASSPYSGRFTGELFF
CDR3 DNA: TGTGCCAGCAGTCCGTATAGCGGGAGGTTCACCGGGGAGCTGTTTTTT

J gene: TRBJ2-1
clone size: many
D gene: NA
V gene: TRBV11-2
CDR3 protein: CASSLDPISGISYNEQFF
CDR3 DNA: TGTGCCAGCAGCTTAGATCCTATTAGCGGAATCAGCTACAATGAGCAGTTCTTC

J gene: TRBJ2-7
clone size: many
D gene: TRBD1
V gene: TRBV7-2
CDR3 protein: CASSLQGQISYEQYF
CDR3 DNA: TGTGCCAGCAGCTTACAGGGACAGATCTCCTACGAGCAGTACTTC

J gene: TRBJ2-7
clone size: NA
D gene: NA
V gene: TRBV2
CDR3 protein: CASSEVLNSYEQYF
CDR3 DNA: TGTGCCAGCAGTGAAGTACTGAACTCCTACGAGCAGTACTTC

J gene: TRBJ1-2
clone size: few
D gene: NA
V gene: TRBV30
CDR3 protein: CAWTNPGTLPYGYTF
CDR3 DNA: TGTGCCTGGACGAATCCGGGGACTTTACCCTATGGCTACACCTTC

J gene: TRBJ2-7
clone size: few
D gene: NA
V gene: TRBV6-1
CDR3 protein: CASSVAGLYEQYF
CDR3 DNA: TGTGCCAGCAGTGTGGCGGGCCTTTACGAGCAGTACTTC

J gene: TRBJ1-1
clone size: many
D gene: NA
V gene: TRBV5-6
CDR3 protein: CASSLFGNRATEAFF
CDR3 DNA: TGTGCCAGCAGCTTGTTCGGGAATAGGGCCACTGAAGCTTTCTTT

J gene: TRBJ1-5
clone size: many
D gene: TRBD1
V gene: TRBV5-1
CDR3 protein: CASSLIRTGESNQPQHF
CDR3 DNA: TGCGCCAGCAGCTTGATAAGGACAGGGGAATCCAATCAGCCCCAGCATTTT

J gene: TRBJ2-2
clone size: few
D gene: TRBD1
V gene: TRBV7-2
CDR3 protein: CASTPGTGFPGELFF
CDR3 DNA: TGTGCCAGCACGCCCGGGACAGGGTTTCCCGGGGAGCTGTTTTTT

J gene: TRBJ2-1
clone size: NA
D gene: TRBD2
V gene: TRBV18
CDR3 protein: CASSTLAGAHNEQFF
CDR3 DNA: TGTGCCAGCTCGACCCTAGCGGGGGCCCACAATGAGCAGTTCTTC

J gene: TRBJ1-1
clone size: many
D gene: NA
V gene: TRBV6-1
CDR3 protein: CASRPGVNTEAFF
CDR3 DNA: TGTGCCAGCAGACCCGGGGTGAACACTGAAGCTTTCTTT

J gene: TRBJ2-2
clone size: many
D gene: TRBD2
V gene: TRBV27
CDR3 protein: CASSLSRGGVVQTGELFF
CDR3 DNA: TGTGCCAGCAGTTTATCACGGGGGGGAGTGGTTCAGACCGGGGAGCTGTTTTTT

J gene: TRBJ2-7
clone size: NA
D gene: TRBD2
V gene: TRBV6-4
CDR3 protein: CASSSWTSGRVEQYF
CDR3 DNA: TGTGCCAGCAGTTCCTGGACTAGCGGGAGGGTCGAGCAGTACTTC

J gene: TRBJ2-1
clone size: many
D gene: TRBD2
V gene: TRBV28
CDR3 protein: CASSFDLEGTSAYNEQFF
CDR3 DNA: TGTGCCAGCAGTTTCGACTTAGAGGGGACTAGCGCCTACAATGAGCAGTTCTTC

J gene: TRBJ2-7
clone size: few
D gene: TRBD1
V gene: TRBV6-2/TRBV6-3
CDR3 protein: CASSYFGTGSDEQYF
CDR3 DNA: TGTGCCAGCAGTTACTTTGGGACAGGATCGGACGAGCAGTACTTC

J gene: TRBJ2-3
clone size: few
D gene: TRBD2
V gene: TRBV29-1
CDR3 protein: CSASGISTDTQYF
CDR3 DNA: TGCAGCGCAAGCGGGATTTCCACAGATACGCAGTATTTT

J gene: TRBJ2-7
clone size: NA
D gene: TRBD2
V gene: TRBV19
CDR3 protein: CASSIFSGSSGEQYF
CDR3 DNA: TGTGCCAGTAGTATATTCAGCGGGAGTAGCGGCGAGCAGTACTTC

J gene: TRBJ2-2
clone size: few
D gene: TRBD1
V gene: TRBV5-1
CDR3 protein: CASSSRTGGTTGELFF
CDR3 DNA: TGCGCCAGCAGCTCAAGGACAGGGGGCACCACCGGGGAGCTGTTTTTT

J gene: TRBJ2-3
clone size: NA
D gene: TRBD2
V gene: TRBV4-1
CDR3 protein: CASSQAGLAADAQYF
CDR3 DNA: TGCGCCAGCAGCCAAGCGGGACTAGCCGCAGATGCGCAGTATTTT

J gene: TRBJ2-1
clone size: many
D gene: NA
V gene: TRBV12-3/TRBV12-4
CDR3 protein: CASSLWGSRRYNEQFF
CDR3 DNA: TGTGCCAGCAGTTTATGGGGCAGCAGGAGATACAATGAGCAGTTCTTC

J gene: TRBJ2-1
clone size: NA
D gene: NA
V gene: TRBV20-1
CDR3 protein: CSARGETRTDEQFF
CDR3 DNA: TGCAGTGCTAGAGGTGAGACTAGAACCGATGAGCAGTTCTTC

J gene: TRBJ2-3
clone size: once
D gene: TRBD2
V gene: TRBV4-1
CDR3 protein: CASSQVGSLAGSTDTQYF
CDR3 DNA: TGCGCCAGCAGCCAAGTAGGATCTCTAGCGGGATCCACAGATACGCAGTATTTT

J gene: TRBJ2-1
clone size: many
D gene: NA
V gene: TRBV3-1
CDR3 protein: CASGHSSYNEQFF
CDR3 DNA: TGTGCCAGCGGGCATAGCTCCTACAATGAGCAGTTCTTC

J gene: TRBJ2-3
clone size: many
D gene: NA
V gene: TRBV29-1
CDR3 protein: CSVVEEPDTQYF
CDR3 DNA: TGCAGCGTTGTTGAGGAGCCAGATACGCAGTATTTT

J gene: TRBJ2-7
clone size: few
D gene: TRBD2
V gene: TRBV20-1
CDR3 protein: CSALAGGRSYEQYF
CDR3 DNA: TGCAGTGCCCTAGCGGGAGGTCGGTCCTACGAGCAGTACTTC

J gene: TRBJ2-3
clone size: NA
D gene: NA
V gene: TRBV12-3/TRBV12-4
CDR3 protein: CASSFQAADTQYF
CDR3 DNA: TGTGCCAGCAGTTTTCAGGCGGCAGATACGCAGTATTTT

J gene: TRBJ1-1
clone size: NA
D gene: NA
V gene: TRBV5-1
CDR3 protein: CASSPPTQGKGTEAFF
CDR3 DNA: TGCGCCAGCAGCCCCCCTACCCAGGGGAAGGGCACTGAAGCTTTCTTT

J gene: TRBJ1-6
clone size: few
D gene: NA
V gene: TRBV2
CDR3 protein: CASTGRTARSPLHF
CDR3 DNA: TGTGCCAGCACCGGACGGACGGCACGTTCACCCCTCCACTTT

J gene: TRBJ2-2
clone size: many
D gene: NA
V gene: TRBV7-2
CDR3 protein: CASSLDPFAGRTGELFF
CDR3 DNA: TGTGCCAGCAGCTTAGATCCGTTTGCGGGACGGACCGGGGAGCTGTTTTTT

J gene: TRBJ2-2
clone size: many
D gene: NA
V gene: TRBV7-9
CDR3 protein: CASSQGLGGAVRTGELFF
CDR3 DNA: TGTGCCAGCAGCCAGGGCCTCGGGGGCGCTGTTCGGACCGGGGAGCTGTTTTTT

J gene: TRBJ2-3
clone size: many
D gene: NA
V gene: TRBV18
CDR3 protein: CASSPEFTDTQYF
CDR3 DNA: TGTGCCAGCTCACCTGAGTTCACAGATACGCAGTATTTT

J gene: TRBJ2-1
clone size: many
D gene: NA
V gene: TRBV10-3
CDR3 protein: CAISATDGSHNEQFF
CDR3 DNA: TGTGCCATCAGTGCGACAGACGGGAGCCACAATGAGCAGTTCTTC

J gene: TRBJ1-2
clone size: many
D gene: NA
V gene: TRBV11-2
CDR3 protein: CASSLVGQGDYGYTF
CDR3 DNA: TGTGCCAGCAGCTTAGTGGGGCAGGGCGACTATGGCTACACCTTC

J gene: TRBJ2-3
clone size: few
D gene: TRBD2
V gene: TRBV7-9
CDR3 protein: CASSYLSGTSEADTQYF
CDR3 DNA: TGTGCCAGCAGCTACCTCTCCGGGACTAGCGAAGCAGATACGCAGTATTTT

J gene: TRBJ1-1
clone size: many
D gene: NA
V gene: TRBV20-1
CDR3 protein: CSAQPTGTEAFF
CDR3 DNA: TGCAGTGCCCAACCAACGGGCACTGAAGCTTTCTTT

J gene: TRBJ2-1
clone size: many
D gene: NA
V gene: TRBV3-1
CDR3 protein: CASSQRGASNEQFF
CDR3 DNA: TGTGCCAGCAGCCAGAGAGGGGCCTCCAATGAGCAGTTCTTC

J gene: TRBJ2-1
clone size: many
D gene: TRBD2
V gene: TRBV28
CDR3 protein: CASRSPGLANNEQFF
CDR3 DNA: TGTGCCAGCAGATCTCCGGGACTAGCAAACAATGAGCAGTTCTTC

J gene: TRBJ2-1
clone size: many
D gene: NA
V gene: TRBV2
CDR3 protein: CASSELPRGEQFF
CDR3 DNA: TGTGCCAGCAGTGAGCTACCACGGGGTGAGCAGTTCTTC

J gene: TRBJ2-5
clone size: many
D gene: NA
V gene: TRBV20-1
CDR3 protein: CSARGERQETQYF
CDR3 DNA: TGCAGTGCTAGGGGGGAGAGGCAAGAGACCCAGTACTTC

J gene: TRBJ1-1
clone size: many
D gene: NA
V gene: TRBV2
CDR3 protein: CASSGRGPWEAFF
CDR3 DNA: TGTGCCAGCAGTGGTCGAGGGCCCTGGGAAGCTTTCTTT

J gene: TRBJ2-3
clone size: few
D gene: NA
V gene: TRBV19
CDR3 protein: CASNAKTQPADTQYF
CDR3 DNA: TGTGCCAGTAATGCGAAGACTCAACCGGCAGATACGCAGTATTTT

J gene: TRBJ1-5
clone size: NA
D gene: NA
V gene: TRBV15
CDR3 protein: CATSRLSGTQSQHF
CDR3 DNA: TGTGCCACCAGCAGGCTATCCGGGACTCAGTCCCAGCATTTT

J gene: TRBJ2-7
clone size: NA
D gene: TRBD2
V gene: TRBV20-1
CDR3 protein: CSAPPAGALSYEQYF
CDR3 DNA: TGCAGTGCTCCCCCAGCGGGAGCCCTCTCCTACGAGCAGTACTTC

J gene: TRBJ2-3
clone size: many
D gene: NA
V gene: TRBV11-2
CDR3 protein: CASLGRSATDTQYF
CDR3 DNA: TGTGCCAGCTTGGGCCGCAGCGCCACAGATACGCAGTATTTT

J gene: TRBJ2-7
clone size: few
D gene: TRBD1
V gene: TRBV5-1
CDR3 protein: CASSLAADRAHEQYF
CDR3 DNA: TGCGCCAGCAGCTTGGCCGCTGACAGGGCCCACGAGCAGTACTTC

J gene: TRBJ2-2
clone size: NA
D gene: TRBD2
V gene: TRBV29-1
CDR3 protein: CSATSGSWTGELFF
CDR3 DNA: TGCAGCGCCACTAGCGGGAGTTGGACCGGGGAGCTGTTTTTT